These 2 T cell receptor beta chains came from one sample sequenced in a study of OX40 agonist ivuxolimab in advanced cancers. Sequencing was performed with immunoSEQ multiplex PCR; in TCRdb, only in-frame clones are kept and a portion is missing. The profile shows 35,000 or so clones, more than 85% of them singletons. Source: CD4+ or CD8+ T cells sorted from blood, taken in a trial of the OX40 agonist ivuxolimab. These receptors all come from an adult with an advanced solid tumor such as melanoma, head and neck, liver or kidney cancer.

The rearrangement joins TRBV4-1 to TRBJ2-2; D is perhaps TRBD1 (5 bases). The ends were cut back, 3 bases at V and 3 bases at J, with 8 bases in the middle. CDR3 length: 14 amino acids. Germline assignment: CDR1 MGHRA and CDR2 YSYEKL. The CDR3 sequence is CASSHRVDTGELFF. CDR3 DNA sequence: TGCGCCAGCAGCCACAGGGTTGACACCGGGGAGCTGTTTTTT.

The chain joins TRBV6-1 to TRBJ2-5, with D unclear. Per the germline V gene, CDR1 is MNHNS and CDR2 is SASEGT. The CDR3 is 10 amino acids. Trimming stripped 1 base from V and 12 bases from J, with 6 bases between. DNA of the CDR3: TGTGCCAGCAGTGAAGGTTGGGAGTACTTC. It yields the protein CASSEGWEYF.